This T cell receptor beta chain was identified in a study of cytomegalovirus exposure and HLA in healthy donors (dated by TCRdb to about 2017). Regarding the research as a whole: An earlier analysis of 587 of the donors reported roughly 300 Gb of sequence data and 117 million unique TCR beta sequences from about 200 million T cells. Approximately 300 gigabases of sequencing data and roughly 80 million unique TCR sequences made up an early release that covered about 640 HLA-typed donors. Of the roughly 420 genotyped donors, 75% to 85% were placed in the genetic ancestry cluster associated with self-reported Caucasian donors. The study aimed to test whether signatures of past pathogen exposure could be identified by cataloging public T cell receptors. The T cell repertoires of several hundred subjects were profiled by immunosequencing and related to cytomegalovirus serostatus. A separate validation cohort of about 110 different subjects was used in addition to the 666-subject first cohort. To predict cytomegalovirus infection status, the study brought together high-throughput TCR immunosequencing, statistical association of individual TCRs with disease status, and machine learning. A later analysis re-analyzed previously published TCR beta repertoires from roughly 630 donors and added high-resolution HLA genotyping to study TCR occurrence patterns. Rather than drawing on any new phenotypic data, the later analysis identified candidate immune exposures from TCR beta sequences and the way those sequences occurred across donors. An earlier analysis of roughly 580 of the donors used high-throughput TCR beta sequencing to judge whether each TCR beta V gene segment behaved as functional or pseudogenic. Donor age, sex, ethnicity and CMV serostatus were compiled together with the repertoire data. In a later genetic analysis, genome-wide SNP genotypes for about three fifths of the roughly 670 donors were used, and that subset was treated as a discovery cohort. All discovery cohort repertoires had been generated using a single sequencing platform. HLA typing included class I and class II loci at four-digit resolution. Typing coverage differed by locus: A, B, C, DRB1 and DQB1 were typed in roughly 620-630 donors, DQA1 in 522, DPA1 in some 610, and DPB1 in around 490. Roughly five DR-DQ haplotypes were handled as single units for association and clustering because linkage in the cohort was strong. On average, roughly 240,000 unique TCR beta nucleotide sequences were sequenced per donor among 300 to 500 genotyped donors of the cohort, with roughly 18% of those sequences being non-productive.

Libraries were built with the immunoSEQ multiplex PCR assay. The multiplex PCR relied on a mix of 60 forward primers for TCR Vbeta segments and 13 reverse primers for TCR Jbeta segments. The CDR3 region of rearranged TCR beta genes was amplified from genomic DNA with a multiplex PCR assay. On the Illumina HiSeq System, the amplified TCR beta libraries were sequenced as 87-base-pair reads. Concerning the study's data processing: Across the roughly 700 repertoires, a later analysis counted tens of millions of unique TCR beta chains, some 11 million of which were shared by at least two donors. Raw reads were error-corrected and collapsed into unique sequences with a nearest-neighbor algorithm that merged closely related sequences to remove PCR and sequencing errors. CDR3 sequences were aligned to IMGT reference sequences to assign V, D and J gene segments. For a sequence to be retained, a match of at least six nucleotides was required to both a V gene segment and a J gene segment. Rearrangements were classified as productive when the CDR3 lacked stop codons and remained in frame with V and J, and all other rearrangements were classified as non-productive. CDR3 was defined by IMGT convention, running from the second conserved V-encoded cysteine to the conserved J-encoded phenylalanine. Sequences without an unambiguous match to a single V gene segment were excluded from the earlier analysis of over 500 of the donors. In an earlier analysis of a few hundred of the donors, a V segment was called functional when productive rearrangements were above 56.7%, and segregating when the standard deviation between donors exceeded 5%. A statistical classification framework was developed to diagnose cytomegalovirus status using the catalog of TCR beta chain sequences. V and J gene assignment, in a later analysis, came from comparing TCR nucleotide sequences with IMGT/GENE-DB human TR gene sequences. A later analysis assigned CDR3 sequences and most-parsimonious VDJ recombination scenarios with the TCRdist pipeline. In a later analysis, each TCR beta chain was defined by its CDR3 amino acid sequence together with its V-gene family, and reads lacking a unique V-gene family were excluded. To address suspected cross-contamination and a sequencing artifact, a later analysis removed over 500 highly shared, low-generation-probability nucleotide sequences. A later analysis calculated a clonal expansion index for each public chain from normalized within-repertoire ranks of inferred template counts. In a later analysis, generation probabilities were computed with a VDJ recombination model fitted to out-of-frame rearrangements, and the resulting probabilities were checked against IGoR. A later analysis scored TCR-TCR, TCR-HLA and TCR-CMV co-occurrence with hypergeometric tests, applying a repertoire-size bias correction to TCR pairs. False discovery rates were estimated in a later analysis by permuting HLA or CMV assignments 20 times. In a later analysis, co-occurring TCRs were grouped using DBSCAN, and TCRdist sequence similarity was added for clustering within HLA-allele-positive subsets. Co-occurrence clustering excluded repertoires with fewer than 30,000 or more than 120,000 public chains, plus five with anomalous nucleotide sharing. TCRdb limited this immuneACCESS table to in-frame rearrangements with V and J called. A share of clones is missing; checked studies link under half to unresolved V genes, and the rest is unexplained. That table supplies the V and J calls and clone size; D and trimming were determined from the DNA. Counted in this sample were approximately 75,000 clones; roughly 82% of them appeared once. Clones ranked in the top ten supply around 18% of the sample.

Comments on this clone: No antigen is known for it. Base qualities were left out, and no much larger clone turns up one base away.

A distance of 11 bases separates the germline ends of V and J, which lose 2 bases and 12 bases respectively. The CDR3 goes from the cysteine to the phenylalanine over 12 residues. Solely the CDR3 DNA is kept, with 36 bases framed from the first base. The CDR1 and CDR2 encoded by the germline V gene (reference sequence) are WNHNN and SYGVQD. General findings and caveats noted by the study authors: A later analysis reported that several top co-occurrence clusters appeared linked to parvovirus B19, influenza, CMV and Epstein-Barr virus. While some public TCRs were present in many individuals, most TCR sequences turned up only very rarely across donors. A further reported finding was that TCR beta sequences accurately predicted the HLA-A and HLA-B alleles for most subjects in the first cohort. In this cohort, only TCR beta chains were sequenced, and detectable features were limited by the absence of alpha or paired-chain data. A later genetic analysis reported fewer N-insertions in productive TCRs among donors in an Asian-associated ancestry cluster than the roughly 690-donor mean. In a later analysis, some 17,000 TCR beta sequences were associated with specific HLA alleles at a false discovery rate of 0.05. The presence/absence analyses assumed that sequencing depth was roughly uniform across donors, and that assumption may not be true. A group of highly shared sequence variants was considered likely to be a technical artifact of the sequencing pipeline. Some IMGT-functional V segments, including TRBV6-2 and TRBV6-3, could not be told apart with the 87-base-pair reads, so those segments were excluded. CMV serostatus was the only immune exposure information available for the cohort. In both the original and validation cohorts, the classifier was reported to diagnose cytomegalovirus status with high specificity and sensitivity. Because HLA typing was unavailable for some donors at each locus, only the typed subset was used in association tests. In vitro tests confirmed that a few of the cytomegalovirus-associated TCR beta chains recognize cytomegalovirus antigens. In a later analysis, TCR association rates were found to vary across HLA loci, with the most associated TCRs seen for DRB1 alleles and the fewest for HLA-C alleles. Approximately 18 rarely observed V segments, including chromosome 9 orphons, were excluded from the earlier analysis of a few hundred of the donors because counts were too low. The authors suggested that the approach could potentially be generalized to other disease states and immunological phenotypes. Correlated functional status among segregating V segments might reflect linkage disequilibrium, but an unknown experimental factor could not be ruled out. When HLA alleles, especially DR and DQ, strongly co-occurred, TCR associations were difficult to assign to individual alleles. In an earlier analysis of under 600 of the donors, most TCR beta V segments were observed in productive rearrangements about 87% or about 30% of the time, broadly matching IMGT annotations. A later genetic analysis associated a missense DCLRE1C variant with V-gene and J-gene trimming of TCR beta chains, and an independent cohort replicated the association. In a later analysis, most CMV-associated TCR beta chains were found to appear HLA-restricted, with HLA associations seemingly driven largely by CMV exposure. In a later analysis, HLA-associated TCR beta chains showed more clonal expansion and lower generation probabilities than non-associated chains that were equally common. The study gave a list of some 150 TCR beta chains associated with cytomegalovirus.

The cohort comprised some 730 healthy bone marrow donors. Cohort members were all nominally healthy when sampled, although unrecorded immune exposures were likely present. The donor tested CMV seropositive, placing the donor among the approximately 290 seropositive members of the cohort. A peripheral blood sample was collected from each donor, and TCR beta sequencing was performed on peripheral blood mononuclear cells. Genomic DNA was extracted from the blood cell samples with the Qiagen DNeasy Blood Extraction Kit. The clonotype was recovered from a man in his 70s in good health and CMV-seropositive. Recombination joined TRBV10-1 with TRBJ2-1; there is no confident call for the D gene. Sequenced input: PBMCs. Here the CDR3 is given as CASSEGHDTQFF. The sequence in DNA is TGCGCCAGCAGTGAGGGTCACGACACGCAGTTCTTC.